The 19 T cell receptor beta chains listed next were all sequenced from one sample in a study of CD8 T cells in Susac syndrome. Random hexamers were used to reverse transcribe the RNA input (about 0.5 to 1 ug). TCRdb independently ran MiXCR on the immunoSEQ multiplex PCR reads; one entry per CDR3 protein. The table includes about 300,000 distinct CDR3 sequences, about 82% detected once. The specimen sequenced was CD8+ T cells from PBMCs. Every receptor here comes from a human donor with multiple sclerosis.

The chain has TRBV7-9 and TRBJ1-1; D may be TRBD1 (6 bases). The germline V gene has CDR1 SEHNR and CDR2 FQNEAQ (reference sequence). This CDR3 has 14 residues. V lost 3 bases and J 2 bases, leaving 10 bases between the germline ends. In nucleotides, the CDR3 is TGTGCCAGCAGCTTTCCGGACAGAAACACTGAAGCTTTCTTT. Encoded protein: CASSFPDRNTEAFF. The full variable domain, completed using reference TRBV7-9 and TRBJ1-1, is DTGVSQNPRHKITKRGQNVTFRCDPISEHNRLYWYRQTLGQGPEFLTYFQNEAQLEKSRLLSDRFSAERPKGSFSTLEIQRTEQGDSAMYLCASSFPDRNTEAFFGQGTRLTVV.

The V gene is TRBV19, the J gene TRBJ1-1; D gene unclear. The CDR3 runs to 11 residues. Germline CDR1 LNHDA, CDR2 SQIVND (reference sequence). Deletions cut 2 bases from V and 6 bases from J, with 4 bases between. The CDR3 DNA follows: TGTGCCAGTAGTATATCCTCTGAAGCTTTCTTT. Translating it yields CASSISSEAFF.

V usage is TRBV28 and J usage is TRBJ2-5; 7 bases agree with TRBD2. Germline values: CDR1 MDHEN, CDR2 SYDVKM. CDR3 size: 15 residues. V lost 6 bases, J lost 0 bases, and 7 bases stayed unmatched. DNA for the CDR3: TGTGCCAGCAGCCAACACGGACTAGACCAAGAGACCCAGTACTTC. Translated, it gives CASSQHGLDQETQYF.

This chain connects TRBV5-4 to TRBJ2-3, with 11 bases that match TRBD2. V lost 3 bases, J lost 6 bases, and 3 bases stayed unmatched. The CDR3 sequence is 14 residues long. CDR1 is SGHNT, CDR2 YYREEE, per germline (reference sequence). DNA for the CDR3: TGTGCCAGCAGCTGGGCTAGCGGGAGGGATACGCAGTATTTT. This sequence encodes CASSWASGRDTQYF.

The V call is TRBV13, the J call TRBJ2-7; the match to TRBD1 covers 8 bases. Germline V gives CDR1 PRHDT, CDR2 FYEKMQ (reference sequence). V lost 0 bases, J lost 6 bases, and 7 bases stayed unmatched. This CDR3 is built from 15 residues. The CDR3: CASSLGARTGGEQYF. DNA for the CDR3: TGTGCCAGCAGCTTAGGAGCCAGAACAGGGGGCGAGCAGTACTTC.

On this clonotype itself: Because the CDR3's place on the DNA is in doubt, the DNA is left out and the CDR3 is given as listed by TCRdb. This chain links TRBV23-1 with TRBJ2-3; the listed D gene, TRBD2, was not tested against the DNA. TRBV23-1 is placed among ORFs of uncertain function. The CDR3 spans 19 amino acids, including both terminal residues. The CDR3 sequence is CAIHVQGLPMIDGWIRSIF.

The chain carries TRBV13 and TRBJ1-1; D possibly corresponds to TRBD1 (5 bases). V dropped 1 base and J dropped 5 bases, with 11 bases sitting between them. This CDR3 spans 14 amino acids. CDR1 PRHDT and CDR2 FYEKMQ come from the germline V gene (reference sequence). CDR3 bases: TGTGCCAGCAGCTTAGATCGGGGCGCGACTGAAGCTTTCTTT. Encoded protein: CASSLDRGATEAFF.

V and J are TRBV6-6 and TRBJ1-5, with 9 bases identical to TRBD1. CDR1 is MNHNY, CDR2 SVGAGI, per germline (reference sequence). The CDR3 is made up of 14 amino acids. V lost 4 bases, J lost 6 bases, and 4 bases stayed unmatched. For the CDR3, the DNA is TGTGCCAGCAGTTCCACAGGGGGCAGTCAGCCCCAGCATTTT. It codes for CASSSTGGSQPQHF.

This clonotype was detected only once. The chain links TRBV30 to TRBJ2-5; D is perhaps TRBD2 (6 bases). CDR3 size: 12 residues. Trimming left V 0 bases short and J 7 bases short, with 9 bases between. The germline V gene has CDR1 GTSNPN and CDR2 SVGIG (reference sequence). The CDR3 bases are TGTGCCTGGAGTGTACTCGGGGGGACCCAGTACTTC. Encoded protein: CAWSVLGGTQYF.

V is TRBV7-8 and J is TRBJ2-7; 11 nucleotides match TRBD2. The CDR3 spans 15 residues. Germline CDR1 and CDR2: SGHVS and FQNEAQ. V lost 4 bases, J lost 2 bases, and 4 bases stayed unmatched. CDR3: CASSSRLAGTYEQYF. CDR3 sequence (DNA): TGTGCCAGCAGCTCCCGACTAGCGGGAACCTACGAGCAGTACTTC.

The chain is built from TRBV6-5 and TRBJ2-3; maybe TRBD1 (6 bases). The CDR3 has 17 residues. V gave up 2 bases and J gave up 3 bases, with 18 bases separating them. Germline loops: CDR1 MNHEY, CDR2 SVGAGI. CDR3 DNA sequence: TGTGCCAGCAGTTACCCCTCCGTAACAGGGTTAACAGATACGCAGTATTTT. Its translation: CASSYPSVTGLTDTQYF.

This rearrangement joins TRBV29-1 to TRBJ1-1, with D unclear. The CDR3 loop spans 11 amino acids. The ends were cut back, 4 bases at V and 5 bases at J, with 8 bases in the middle. Germline CDR1 is SQVTM and CDR2 is ANQGSEA. CDR3 region: CSVVLRTEAFF. The CDR3 DNA is TGCAGCGTTGTTCTAAGGACTGAAGCTTTCTTT. The full variable domain, rest sourced from reference TRBV29-1 and TRBJ1-1, is SAVISQKPSRDICQRGTSLTIQCQVDSQVTMMFWYRQQPGQSLTLIATANQGSEATYESGFVIDKFPISRPNLTFSTLTVSNMSPEDSSIYLCSVVLRTEAFFGQGTRLTVV.

The chain has TRBV12-3 or TRBV12-4 and TRBJ2-5; 11 bases line up with TRBD2. This CDR3 has 16 amino acids. J lost 1 base, V lost 6 bases, and 7 bases had no gene match. CDR3 protein: CASSDTGLAAQETQYF. In nucleotides, the CDR3 is TGTGCCAGCAGCGACACGGGACTAGCGGCCCAAGAGACCCAGTACTTC.

The chain has TRBV6-5 and TRBJ2-1; D is tentatively TRBD1 or TRBD2 (5 bases each). The length of the CDR3 is 14 residues. V shed 4 bases and J shed 5 bases, with 12 bases lying between them. CDR1 and CDR2 from the germline V gene are MNHEY and SVGAGI. CDR3 sequence reads: CASSWGTRNNEQFF. CDR3 in DNA: TGTGCCAGCAGTTGGGGGACGCGGAACAATGAGCAGTTCTTC.

V gene TRBV28 combines with J gene TRBJ1-1; a possible D gene is TRBD1 (5 bases). Germline CDR1 MDHEN, CDR2 SYDVKM. The length of the CDR3 is 15 residues. The V end was cut by 3 bases, the J end by 0 bases, with 11 bases between. The DNA for the CDR3 is TGTGCCAGCAGTTTTCTAGGGACCATGAACACTGAAGCTTTCTTT. Its translation: CASSFLGTMNTEAFF.

This clonotype has a handful of counts. This chain uses TRBV13 with TRBJ2-1; D is unresolved. The CDR3 runs 13 residues. Trimming removed 2 bases at V and 3 bases at J, with 5 bases between. Germline assignment: CDR1 PRHDT and CDR2 FYEKMQ (reference sequence). CDR3 DNA sequence: TGTGCCAGCAGCTTAAAAGACTACAATGAGCAGTTCTTC. This sequence encodes CASSLKDYNEQFF.

CDR3 protein: CATSERGPSYEQYF. Written as DNA, the CDR3 is TGTGCCACCAGTGAAAGGGGCCCCTCCTACGAGCAGTACTTC. The chain recombines TRBV24-1 with TRBJ2-7, with D tentatively TRBD1 (5 bases). V was cut by 4 bases and J by 0 bases, with 9 bases left in between. CDR3 length equals 14 residues. CDR1 and CDR2 from the germline V gene are KGHDR and SFDVKD.

The J gene is TRBJ2-7, the V gene TRBV4-3; D is ambiguous. The germline V and J ends were trimmed by 1 base and 1 base, with 17 bases remaining between them. CDR3 length equals 17 residues. Per the germline V gene, CDR1 is LGHNA and CDR2 is YSLEER. CDR3 DNA: TGCGCCAGCAGCCAAGGCTCAGCCGCACCCTTTTCCTACGAGCAGTACTTC. This codes for CASSQGSAAPFSYEQYF.

The CDR3 region is CASSSGQRYGYTF. Written as DNA, the CDR3 is TGTGCCAGCAGCTCCGGACAGCGCTATGGCTACACCTTC. The chain is built from TRBV5-6 and TRBJ1-2; D is possibly TRBD1 (6 bases). V was shortened by 3 bases and J by 4 bases, with 10 bases between the two germline ends. CDR3 size: 13 residues. Germline assignment: CDR1 SGHDT and CDR2 YYEEEE. Together with reference TRBV5-6 and TRBJ1-2, the CDR3 gives the full variable domain: DAGVTQSPTHLIKTRGQQVTLRCSPKSGHDTVSWYQQALGQGPQFIFQYYEEEERQRGNFPDRFSGHQFPNYSSELNVNALLLGDSALYLCASSSGQRYGYTFGSGTRLTVV.